What follows are 7 T cell receptor beta chains derived from one specimen sequenced in a study of blood T cell repertoires in COVID-19. The method was immunoSEQ multiplex PCR; TCRdb's version includes in-frame clones alone and lacks a portion of them. In the table there are 60,000 to 65,000 clones, more than 60% of which are singletons. Sequencing was carried out using peripheral blood. The receptor source for this set is a human donor in a cohort sampled during active COVID-19.

The rearrangement links TRBV6-1 to TRBJ1-2, with a possible D match to TRBD1 (6 bases). The V gene's germline CDR1 is MNHNS and CDR2 SASEGT. CDR3 size: 15 residues. V dropped 2 bases and J dropped 4 bases, with 14 bases sitting between them. The CDR3: CASSEYGQLPYGYTF. CDR3 nucleotides: TGTGCCAGCAGTGAATATGGACAGCTACCCTATGGCTACACCTTC.

This chain links TRBV10-3 with TRBJ2-4; 13 bases agree with TRBD2. CDR1 and CDR2 from the germline V gene are ENHRY and SYGVKD. The CDR3 runs 14 residues. CDR3 amino acids: CAVATSGGQNIQYF. The DNA for the CDR3 is TGTGCTGTGGCGACTAGCGGGGGGCAAAACATTCAGTACTTC.

V is TRBV4-2 and J is TRBJ1-5, with D uncertain. The CDR3 has 15 amino acids. The V and J ends lost 0 bases and 2 bases respectively, with 8 bases between them. Germline values: CDR1 LGHNA, CDR2 YNFKEQ. The CDR3 nucleotides read TGTGCCAGCAGCCAAGATGCCGGGGGCAATCAGCCCCAGCATTTT. Protein: CASSQDAGGNQPQHF.

V and J are TRBV28 and TRBJ1-2; TRBD1 is a possible D gene (5 bases). CDR1 and CDR2 from the germline V gene are MDHEN and SYDVKM. V shed 4 bases and J shed 8 bases, with 8 bases lying between them. CDR3 length: 11 amino acids. The CDR3 is CASSSHRGYTF. CDR3 nucleotide sequence: TGTGCCAGCAGTTCCCACAGGGGCTACACCTTC.

This clone was detected only once. The rearrangement joins TRBV7-6 to TRBJ2-1; TRBD2 matches 9 bases. CDR3 length: 17 residues. Germline lookup yields CDR1 SGHVS and CDR2 FNYEAQ. Trimming removed 5 bases from V and 0 bases from J; junction bases left unmatched: 8. The CDR3 DNA reads as TGTGCCAGCAGCCGCACCCTAGCGGGGAGCTCCTACAATGAGCAGTTCTTC. Translation: CASSRTLAGSSYNEQFF. Supplemented by reference TRBV7-6 and TRBJ2-1, the full variable domain reads GAGVSQSPRYKVTKRGQDVALRCDPISGHVSLYWYRQALGQGPEFLTYFNYEAQQDKSGLPNDRFSAERPEGSISTLTIQRTEQRDSAMYRCASSRTLAGSSYNEQFFGPGTRLTVL.

The rearrangement links TRBV12-3 or TRBV12-4 to TRBJ2-5, with D unresolved. Trimming left V 6 bases short and J 1 base short, with 6 bases between. The CDR3 runs to 12 residues. The CDR3 DNA sequence: TGTGCCAGCAGCCCTAGCCAAGAGACCCAGTACTTC. This gives the protein CASSPSQETQYF.

For the CDR3, the DNA is TGCGCCAGCAGTTTGGGGGAGGGCGGTGGCTACACCTTC. It specifies CASSLGEGGGYTF. The V call is TRBV23-1, the J call TRBJ1-2, with a tentative D call TRBD1 (5 bases). TRBV23-1 is annotated as an ORF whose role is uncertain. Deletions cut 5 bases from V and 7 bases from J, with 14 bases between. This CDR3 region has 13 residues.